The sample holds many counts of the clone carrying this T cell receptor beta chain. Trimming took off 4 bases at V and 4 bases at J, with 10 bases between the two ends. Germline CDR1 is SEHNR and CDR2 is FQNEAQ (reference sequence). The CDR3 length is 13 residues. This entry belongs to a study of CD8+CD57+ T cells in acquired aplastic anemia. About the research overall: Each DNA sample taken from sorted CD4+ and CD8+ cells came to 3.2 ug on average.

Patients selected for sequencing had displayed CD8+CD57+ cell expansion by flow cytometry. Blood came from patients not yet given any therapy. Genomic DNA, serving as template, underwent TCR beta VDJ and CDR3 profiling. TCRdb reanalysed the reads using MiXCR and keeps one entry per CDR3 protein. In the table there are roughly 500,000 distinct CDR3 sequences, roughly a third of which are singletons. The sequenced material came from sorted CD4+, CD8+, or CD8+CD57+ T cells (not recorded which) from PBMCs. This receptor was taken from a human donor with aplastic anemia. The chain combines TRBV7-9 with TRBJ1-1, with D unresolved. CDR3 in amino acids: CASSYQKGTEAFF. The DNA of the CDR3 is TGTGCCAGCAGCTATCAAAAGGGCACTGAAGCTTTCTTT. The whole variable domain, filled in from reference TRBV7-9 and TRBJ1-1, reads DTGVSQNPRHKITKRGQNVTFRCDPISEHNRLYWYRQTLGQGPEFLTYFQNEAQLEKSRLLSDRFSAERPKGSFSTLEIQRTEQGDSAMYLCASSYQKGTEAFFGQGTRLTVV.